The rows below give T cell receptor beta chains drawn from one sample of a study of T-cell reconstitution after alpha-beta-depleted transplantation in children. TCRdb itself ran the PCR reads through MiXCR, one entry per CDR3 protein. The sample holds fewer than 250,000 distinct CDR3 sequences; around 8% are singletons and the top ten take roughly 5.8%. Here the sequenced sample was PBMCs, mostly from graft donor cells, taken 180 days after TCRalphabeta/CD19-depleted stem cell transplant. The receptor set was obtained from a male patient younger than 18 who had a stem cell transplant for acute lymphoblastic leukemia, so the T cells may come from the graft donor. Both conserved end residues are part of each CDR3. Each record gives: J gene, clone size, V gene, D gene, CDR3 DNA, CDR3 protein. A D gene is named only where the DNA matches it firmly. Where a row states a size, it is once, few, many or the class of an expanded clone; other rows omit it.

J gene: TRBJ1-3; clone size: NA; V gene: TRBV18; D gene: NA; CDR3 DNA: TGTGCCAGCTCAAGCCGGGACGGCTCTGGAAACACCATATATTTT; CDR3 protein: CASSSRDGSGNTIYF
J gene: TRBJ2-5; clone size: many; V gene: TRBV5-1; D gene: TRBD1; CDR3 DNA: TGCGCCAGAAGGACAGGGGACAAACAAGAGACCCAGTACTTC; CDR3 protein: CARRTGDKQETQYF
J gene: TRBJ2-3; clone size: many; V gene: TRBV4-1; D gene: NA; CDR3 DNA: TGCGCCAGCAGCCCCCCCGGGGATACGCAGTATTTT; CDR3 protein: CASSPPGDTQYF
J gene: TRBJ1-2; clone size: many; V gene: TRBV20-1; D gene: TRBD1; CDR3 DNA: TGCAGTGCTTCCGGGACAGGGGCCCGAGGCTACACCTTC; CDR3 protein: CSASGTGARGYTF
J gene: TRBJ2-5; clone size: many; V gene: TRBV7-6; D gene: NA; CDR3 DNA: TGTGCCAGCAGCTTAGAACCAAGGATGGAGACCCAGTACTTC; CDR3 protein: CASSLEPRMETQYF
J gene: TRBJ1-3; clone size: NA; V gene: TRBV12-3/TRBV12-4; D gene: NA; CDR3 DNA: TGTGCCAGCAGTTTCAAGGGGCAGGGAGGAAACACCATATATTTT; CDR3 protein: CASSFKGQGGNTIYF
J gene: TRBJ2-7; clone size: many; V gene: TRBV20-1; D gene: NA; CDR3 DNA: TGCAGTGCTAGAGATTCCGGGACGGGCCTTTACGAGCAGTACTTC; CDR3 protein: CSARDSGTGLYEQYF
J gene: TRBJ2-3; clone size: many; V gene: TRBV25-1; D gene: NA; CDR3 DNA: TGTGCCAGCGCTCGTTTGGGATCTAGCACAGATACGCAGTATTTT; CDR3 protein: CASARLGSSTDTQYF
J gene: TRBJ1-6; clone size: many; V gene: TRBV5-6; D gene: NA; CDR3 DNA: TGTGCCAGCAGCTATAGACTGGTGAGCTCCTATAATTCACCCCTCCACTTT; CDR3 protein: CASSYRLVSSYNSPLHF
J gene: TRBJ2-3; clone size: few; V gene: TRBV7-2; D gene: NA; CDR3 DNA: TGTGCCAGCAGCTTAGTAGGAGGCAGCACAGATACGCAGTATTTT; CDR3 protein: CASSLVGGSTDTQYF
J gene: TRBJ2-7; clone size: many; V gene: TRBV20-1; D gene: NA; CDR3 DNA: TGCAGTGCTAGACGGCTCTACGAGCAGTACTTC; CDR3 protein: CSARRLYEQYF
J gene: TRBJ1-5; clone size: many; V gene: TRBV28; D gene: NA; CDR3 DNA: TGTGCCAGCGGCCCCCAGGGGTACGGACAGCCCCAGCATTTT; CDR3 protein: CASGPQGYGQPQHF
J gene: TRBJ2-7; clone size: many; V gene: TRBV28; D gene: TRBD1; CDR3 DNA: TGTGCCATCTGTGACAGGGGATGGTACGAGCAGTACTTC; CDR3 protein: CAICDRGWYEQYF
J gene: TRBJ1-2; clone size: many; V gene: TRBV5-1; D gene: NA; CDR3 DNA: TGCGCCAGCAGCTTGGAGGGGACCTATGGCTACACCTTC; CDR3 protein: CASSLEGTYGYTF
J gene: TRBJ2-5; clone size: many; V gene: TRBV20-1; D gene: NA; CDR3 DNA: TGCAGTGCTAGAGATTACTACCAAGAGACCCAGTACTTC; CDR3 protein: CSARDYYQETQYF
J gene: TRBJ1-6; clone size: many; V gene: TRBV7-2; D gene: NA; CDR3 DNA: TGTGCCAGCAGCAGGGGTTACTCACCCCTCCACTTT; CDR3 protein: CASSRGYSPLHF
J gene: TRBJ1-5; clone size: many; V gene: TRBV20-1; D gene: NA; CDR3 DNA: TGCAGTGCGGCCGGGACAAACTATCAGCCCCAGCATTTT; CDR3 protein: CSAAGTNYQPQHF
J gene: TRBJ2-6; clone size: many; V gene: TRBV18; D gene: NA; CDR3 DNA: TGTGCCAGCTCTCATCGACAGGACTCTGGGGCCAACGTCCTGACTTTC; CDR3 protein: CASSHRQDSGANVLTF
J gene: TRBJ1-1; clone size: many; V gene: TRBV3-1; D gene: NA; CDR3 DNA: TGTGCCAGCAGCCAGGGATATGAAGCTTTCTTT; CDR3 protein: CASSQGYEAFF
J gene: TRBJ2-7; clone size: many; V gene: TRBV5-1; D gene: NA; CDR3 DNA: TGCGCCAGCAGCTGGGACGGGACAAGCGGCTACGAGCAGTACTTC; CDR3 protein: CASSWDGTSGYEQYF
J gene: TRBJ1-3; clone size: many; V gene: TRBV9; D gene: NA; CDR3 DNA: TGTGCCAGCAGCGTAGCTCGTGGAGGCACCTCTGGAAACACCATATATTTT; CDR3 protein: CASSVARGGTSGNTIYF
J gene: TRBJ2-7; clone size: many; V gene: TRBV12-3/TRBV12-4; D gene: TRBD1; CDR3 DNA: TGTGCCAGCAGTTCCCGAAACAGGGGGCCCAACGAGCAGTACTTC; CDR3 protein: CASSSRNRGPNEQYF
J gene: TRBJ2-3; clone size: NA; V gene: TRBV3-1; D gene: TRBD2; CDR3 DNA: TGTGCCAGCAGCCCGGGACTAGCGGGATCCGATACGCAGTATTTT; CDR3 protein: CASSPGLAGSDTQYF
J gene: TRBJ2-5; clone size: many; V gene: TRBV13; D gene: NA; CDR3 DNA: TGTGCCAGCAGCTTAACCGGAGAGACCCAGTACTTC; CDR3 protein: CASSLTGETQYF